This T cell receptor (beta chain) was sequenced for a study of blood T cell repertoires in COVID-19. Study-level information: Samples taken during acute and convalescent COVID-19 were collected in the United States, Italy and Spain. Sources were T cells, B-cell-depleted T cells, or PBMCs; the material itself was cDNA or gDNA.

Germline V gene data show CDR1 as SGHVS and CDR2 as FQNEAQ. The CDR3 length is 13 residues. V was clipped by 3 bases and J by 1 base, with 6 bases between them. In the original workflow: Amplified reference gene primers provided the basis for estimating nucleated cell counts. TCRdb keeps only in-frame clones here, not all; method: immunoSEQ multiplex PCR. The V and J calls and the clone size are those of that table, but D and trimming were determined from the DNA. The sample includes roughly 88,000 clones, 80% to 95% of them seen just once. Sequencing was performed on peripheral blood. The sequence derives from a woman in her fifties or sixties in a cohort sampled during active COVID-19. V and J are TRBV7-8 and TRBJ1-1; D unresolved. CDR3 amino acids: CASSFAKNTEAFF. CDR3 DNA sequence: TGTGCCAGCAGCTTTGCTAAGAACACTGAAGCTTTCTTT.